The T cell receptor (beta chain) under discussion was sequenced for a study of T-cell reconstitution after alpha-beta-depleted transplantation in children. Unique molecular identifiers were incorporated into the prepared TCRbeta library. Each CDR3 protein gets one entry after TCRdb re-called the PCR reads with MiXCR. Of some 150,000 distinct CDR3 sequences in the sample, 8.5% to 10% are singletons; the top ten hold around a sixth. The CDR3 contains 16 residues. Germline trimming cut 8 bases from V and 1 base from J; bases unmatched to any gene: 12. Germline lookup yields CDR1 MNHEY and CDR2 SMNVEV (reference sequence).

This sequence originates from a female patient aged 2-15 years who had a stem cell transplant for congenital amegakaryocytic thrombocytopenia, so the T cells may come from the graft donor. Sequencing was performed on PBMCs, mostly from graft donor cells, taken 180 days after TCRalphabeta/CD19-depleted stem cell transplant. V usage is TRBV27 and J usage is TRBJ2-5, with 8 bases aligning to TRBD2. The CDR3: CASWEGSGIFQETQYF. The CDR3 DNA is TGTGCCAGCTGGGAGGGTAGCGGGATCTTCCAAGAGACCCAGTACTTC.